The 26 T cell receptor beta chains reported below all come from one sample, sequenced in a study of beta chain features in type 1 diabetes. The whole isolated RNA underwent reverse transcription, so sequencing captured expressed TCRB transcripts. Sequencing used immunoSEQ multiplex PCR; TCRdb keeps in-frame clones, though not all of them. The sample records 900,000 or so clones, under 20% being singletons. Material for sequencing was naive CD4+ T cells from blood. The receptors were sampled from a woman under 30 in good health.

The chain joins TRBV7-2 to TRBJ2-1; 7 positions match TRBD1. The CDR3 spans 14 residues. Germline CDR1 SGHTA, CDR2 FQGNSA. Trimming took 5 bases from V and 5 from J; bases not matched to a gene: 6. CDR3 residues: CASSRRQGDNEQFF. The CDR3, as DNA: TGTGCCAGCAGCCGCCGACAGGGCGACAATGAGCAGTTCTTC.

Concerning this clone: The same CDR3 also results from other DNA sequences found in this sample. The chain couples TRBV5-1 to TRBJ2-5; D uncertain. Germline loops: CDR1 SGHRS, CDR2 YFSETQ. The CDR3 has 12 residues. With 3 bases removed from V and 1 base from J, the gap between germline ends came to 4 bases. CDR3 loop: CASSSLQETQYF. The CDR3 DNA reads TGCGCCAGCAGCTCCCTCCAAGAGACCCAGTACTTC.

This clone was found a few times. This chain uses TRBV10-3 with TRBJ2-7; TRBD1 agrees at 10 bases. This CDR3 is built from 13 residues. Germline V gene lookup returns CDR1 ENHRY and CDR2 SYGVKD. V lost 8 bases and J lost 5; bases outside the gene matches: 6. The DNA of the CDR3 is TGTGCCATCTCGGGGACAGGGGTAAACGAGCAGTACTTC. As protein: CAISGTGVNEQYF.

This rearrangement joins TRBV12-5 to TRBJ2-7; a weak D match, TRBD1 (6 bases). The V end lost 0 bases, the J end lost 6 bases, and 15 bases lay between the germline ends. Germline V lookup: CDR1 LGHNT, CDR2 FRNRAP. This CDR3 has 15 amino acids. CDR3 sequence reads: CASGLVPRGWSEQYF. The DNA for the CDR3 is TGTGCTAGTGGTTTGGTACCCAGGGGTTGGAGCGAGCAGTACTTC.

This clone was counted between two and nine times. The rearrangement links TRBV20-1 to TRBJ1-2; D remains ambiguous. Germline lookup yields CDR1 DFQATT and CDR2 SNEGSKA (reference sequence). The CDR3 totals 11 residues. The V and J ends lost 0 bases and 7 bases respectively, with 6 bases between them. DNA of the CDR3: TGCAGTGCTAGAGACCGGGCTGGCTACACCTTC. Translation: CSARDRAGYTF.

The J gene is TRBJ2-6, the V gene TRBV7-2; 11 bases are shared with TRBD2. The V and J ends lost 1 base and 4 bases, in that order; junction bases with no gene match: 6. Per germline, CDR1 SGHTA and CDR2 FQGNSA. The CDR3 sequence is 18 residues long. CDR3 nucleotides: TGTGCCAGCAGCTTAGTTAGCGGGAGGGCCGGAGGGGCCAACGTCCTGACTTTC. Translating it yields CASSLVSGRAGGANVLTF.

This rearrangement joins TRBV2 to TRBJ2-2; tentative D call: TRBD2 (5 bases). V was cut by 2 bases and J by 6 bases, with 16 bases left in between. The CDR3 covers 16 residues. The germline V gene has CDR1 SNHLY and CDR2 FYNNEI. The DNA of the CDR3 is TGTGCCAGCAGTGAACTAGGACTGGGCCACGCCGGGGAGCTGTTTTTT. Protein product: CASSELGLGHAGELFF.

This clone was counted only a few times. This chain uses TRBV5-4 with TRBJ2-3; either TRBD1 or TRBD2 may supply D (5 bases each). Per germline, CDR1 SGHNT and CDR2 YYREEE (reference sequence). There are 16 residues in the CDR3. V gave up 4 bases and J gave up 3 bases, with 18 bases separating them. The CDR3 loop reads CASSPGASRGTDTQYF. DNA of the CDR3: TGTGCCAGCAGCCCCGGGGCTTCGAGGGGAACAGATACGCAGTATTTT.

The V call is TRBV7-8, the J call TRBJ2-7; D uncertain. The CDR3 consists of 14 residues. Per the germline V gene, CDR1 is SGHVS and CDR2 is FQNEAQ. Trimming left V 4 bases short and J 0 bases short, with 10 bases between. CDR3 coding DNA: TGTGCCAGCAGCTCGCGGACGGCCTCCTACGAGCAGTACTTC. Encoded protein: CASSSRTASYEQYF.

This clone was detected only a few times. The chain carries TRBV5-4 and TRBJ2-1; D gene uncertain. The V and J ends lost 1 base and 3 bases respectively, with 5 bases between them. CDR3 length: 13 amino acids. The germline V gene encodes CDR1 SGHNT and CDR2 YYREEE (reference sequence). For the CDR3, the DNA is TGTGCCAGCAGCTTGACACGCTACAATGAGCAGTTCTTC. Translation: CASSLTRYNEQFF.

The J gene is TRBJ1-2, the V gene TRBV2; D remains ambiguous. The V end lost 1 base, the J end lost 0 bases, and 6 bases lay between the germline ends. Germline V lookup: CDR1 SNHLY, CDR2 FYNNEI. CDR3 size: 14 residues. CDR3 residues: CASSEVGPNYGYTF. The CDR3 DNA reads TGTGCCAGCAGTGAAGTGGGCCCTAACTATGGCTACACCTTC. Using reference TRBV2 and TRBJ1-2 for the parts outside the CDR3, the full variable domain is EPEVTQTPSHQVTQMGQEVILRCVPISNHLYFYWYRQILGQKVEFLVSFYNNEISEKSEIFDDQFSVERPDGSNFTLKIRSTKLEDSAMYFCASSEVGPNYGYTFGSGTRLTVV.

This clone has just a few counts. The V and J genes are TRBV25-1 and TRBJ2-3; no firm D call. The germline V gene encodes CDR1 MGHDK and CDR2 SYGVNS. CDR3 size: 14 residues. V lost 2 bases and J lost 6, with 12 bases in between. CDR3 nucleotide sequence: TGTGCCAGCAGTGAAGGGCCTCGGATTGATACGCAGTATTTT. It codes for CASSEGPRIDTQYF.

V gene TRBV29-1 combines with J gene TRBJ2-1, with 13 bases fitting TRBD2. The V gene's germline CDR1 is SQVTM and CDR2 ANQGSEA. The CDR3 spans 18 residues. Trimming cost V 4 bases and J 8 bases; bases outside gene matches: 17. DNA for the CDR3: TGCAGCGTTGTGGGTGGGGGGCGAGGGACTAGCGGGACACATGAGCAGTTCTTC. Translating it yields CSVVGGGRGTSGTHEQFF.

This CDR3 reads CASSLGVNPETQYF. CDR3 DNA sequence: TGTGCCAGCAGCTTGGGGGTCAACCCAGAGACCCAGTACTTC. The chain has TRBV5-6 and TRBJ2-5; no reliable D call. V was pared by 0 bases and J by 4 bases, with 10 bases between. Looked up from germline, CDR1 is SGHDT and CDR2 is YYEEEE. CDR3 size: 14 residues.

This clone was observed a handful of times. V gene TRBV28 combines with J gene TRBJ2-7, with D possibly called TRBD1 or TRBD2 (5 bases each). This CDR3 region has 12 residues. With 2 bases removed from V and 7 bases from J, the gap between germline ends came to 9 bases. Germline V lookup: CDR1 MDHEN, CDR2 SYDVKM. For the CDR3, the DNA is TGTGCCAGCAGTTTAGGGACGTTTGAGCAGTACTTC. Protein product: CASSLGTFEQYF.

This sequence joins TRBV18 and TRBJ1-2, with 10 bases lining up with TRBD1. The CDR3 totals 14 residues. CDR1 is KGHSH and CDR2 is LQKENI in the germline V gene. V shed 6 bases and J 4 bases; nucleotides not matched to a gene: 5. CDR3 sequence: CASSGTGDRYGYTF. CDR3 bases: TGTGCCAGCTCCGGGACAGGGGATCGCTATGGCTACACCTTC.

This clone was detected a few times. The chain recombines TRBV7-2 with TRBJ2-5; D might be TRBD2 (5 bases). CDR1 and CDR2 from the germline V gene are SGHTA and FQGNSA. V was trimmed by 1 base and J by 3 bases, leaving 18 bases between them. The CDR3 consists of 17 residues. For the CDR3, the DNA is TGTGCCAGCAGCTTAGTCGGTTGGACTCCTAGAGAAGAGACCCAGTACTTC. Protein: CASSLVGWTPREETQYF.

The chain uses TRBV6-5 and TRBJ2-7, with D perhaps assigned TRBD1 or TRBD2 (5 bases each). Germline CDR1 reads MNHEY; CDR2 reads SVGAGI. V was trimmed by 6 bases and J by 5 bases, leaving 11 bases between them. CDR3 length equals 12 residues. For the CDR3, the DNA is TGTGCCAGCAGCAAACTAGGGGACGAGCAGTACTTC. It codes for CASSKLGDEQYF.

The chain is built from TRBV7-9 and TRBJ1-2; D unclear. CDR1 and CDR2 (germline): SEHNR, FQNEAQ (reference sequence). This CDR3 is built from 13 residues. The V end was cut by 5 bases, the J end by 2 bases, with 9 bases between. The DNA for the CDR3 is TGTGCCAGCAGCCCGGACGGAAACTATGGCTACACCTTC. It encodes CASSPDGNYGYTF.

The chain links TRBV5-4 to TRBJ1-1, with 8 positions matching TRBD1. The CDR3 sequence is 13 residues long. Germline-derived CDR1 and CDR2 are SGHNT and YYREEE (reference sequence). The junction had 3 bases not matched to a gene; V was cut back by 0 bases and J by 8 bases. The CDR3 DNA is TGTGCCAGCAGCTTGGGGCAGGGGGCCGAAGCTTTCTTT. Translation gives CASSLGQGAEAFF. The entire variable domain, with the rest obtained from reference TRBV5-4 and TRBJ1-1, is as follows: ETGVTQSPTHLIKTRGQQVTLRCSSQSGHNTVSWYQQALGQGPQFIFQYYREEENGRGNFPPRFSGLQFPNYSSELNVNALELDDSALYLCASSLGQGAEAFFGQGTRLTVV.

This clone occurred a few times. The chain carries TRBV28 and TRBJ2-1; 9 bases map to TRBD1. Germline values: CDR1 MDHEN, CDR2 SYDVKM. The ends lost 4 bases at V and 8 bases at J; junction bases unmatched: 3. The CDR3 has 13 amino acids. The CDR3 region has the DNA TGTGCCAGCAGTTGGACAGGGGTCCATGAGCAGTTCTTC. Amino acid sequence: CASSWTGVHEQFF.

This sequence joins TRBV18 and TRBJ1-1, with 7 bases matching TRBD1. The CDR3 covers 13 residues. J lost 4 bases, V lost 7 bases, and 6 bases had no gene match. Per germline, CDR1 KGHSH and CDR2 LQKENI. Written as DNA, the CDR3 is TGTGCCAGCTATCAGACAGGGTCCACTGAAGCTTTCTTT. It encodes CASYQTGSTEAFF.

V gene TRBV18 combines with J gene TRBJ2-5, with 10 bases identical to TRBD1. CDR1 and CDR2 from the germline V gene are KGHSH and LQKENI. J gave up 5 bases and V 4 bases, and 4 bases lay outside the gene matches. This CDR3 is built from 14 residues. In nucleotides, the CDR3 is TGTGCCAGCTCACGGGACAGGGGTACGGAGACCCAGTACTTC. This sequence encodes CASSRDRGTETQYF.

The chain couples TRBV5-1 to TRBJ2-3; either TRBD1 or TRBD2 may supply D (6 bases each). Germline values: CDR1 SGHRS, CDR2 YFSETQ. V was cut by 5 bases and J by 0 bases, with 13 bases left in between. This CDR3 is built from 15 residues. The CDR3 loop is CASSETGTSTDTQYF. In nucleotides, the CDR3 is TGCGCCAGCAGTGAAACAGGGACTAGCACAGATACGCAGTATTTT.

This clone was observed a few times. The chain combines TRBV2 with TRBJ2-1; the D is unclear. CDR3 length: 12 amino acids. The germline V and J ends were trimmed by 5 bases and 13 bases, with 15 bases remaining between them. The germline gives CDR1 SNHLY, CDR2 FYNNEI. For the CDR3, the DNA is TGTGCCAGCAGTATCCCGGGCCCGGACCAGTTCTTC. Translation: CASSIPGPDQFF.

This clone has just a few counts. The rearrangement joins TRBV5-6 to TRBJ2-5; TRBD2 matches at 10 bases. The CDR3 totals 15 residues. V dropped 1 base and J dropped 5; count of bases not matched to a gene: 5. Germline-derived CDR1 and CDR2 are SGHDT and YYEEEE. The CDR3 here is CASSLRSGRRETQYF. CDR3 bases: TGTGCCAGCAGCTTGCGTAGCGGGAGGCGGGAGACCCAGTACTTC.